These T cell receptor beta chains were read from a single sample in a study of blood T cell repertoires in COVID-19. Assay: immunoSEQ multiplex PCR; the TCRdb copy retains only in-frame clones and omits some. The sample holds 150,000 to 160,000 clones, 91% seen once. What was sequenced was peripheral blood. These receptors came from a man aged 45 to 65 with acute or convalescent COVID-19. Both conserved end residues are part of each CDR3. Fields, in order: V gene, J gene, D gene, CDR3 length, clone size, CDR3 protein, CDR3 DNA. A D gene is named only where the DNA matches it firmly. Where a row states a size, it is once, few, many or the class of an expanded clone; other rows omit it.

TRBV5-1	TRBJ1-5	.	15	.	CASSLGGHLNQPQHF	TGCGCCAGCAGCTTGGGGGGACACCTCAATCAGCCCCAGCATTTT
TRBV3-1/TRBV3-2	TRBJ2-1	TRBD2	18	.	CASSRLAVRSIINNEQFF	TGTGCCAGCAGCCGACTAGCGGTACGGTCGATTATTAACAATGAGCAGTTCTTC
TRBV4-1	TRBJ2-7	TRBD1	16	.	CASSHGDRGFNYEQYF	TGCGCCAGCAGCCATGGGGACAGGGGCTTCAACTACGAGCAGTACTTC
TRBV27	TRBJ1-6	.	14	.	CASSYPGANSPLHF	TGTGCCAGCAGCTATCCAGGGGCTAATTCACCCCTCCACTTT
TRBV10-3	TRBJ2-1	.	12	few	CAISETGLEQFF	TGTGCCATCAGTGAGACAGGGCTTGAGCAGTTCTTC
TRBV20-1	TRBJ2-1	.	11	.	CSARPPFEQFF	TGCAGTGCTAGACCTCCTTTTGAGCAGTTCTTC
TRBV7-2	TRBJ2-7	.	15	.	CASSLKPGWSYEQYF	TGTGCCAGCAGCTTAAAACCAGGGTGGTCCTACGAGCAGTACTTC
TRBV7-9	TRBJ1-1	.	15	.	CASSLDGTRNTEAFF	TGTGCCAGCAGCTTAGATGGGACACGAAACACTGAAGCTTTCTTT
TRBV7-9	TRBJ1-3	.	16	once	CASSLVRGSSGNTIYF	TGTGCCAGCAGCTTAGTGCGGGGGAGCTCTGGAAACACCATATATTTT
TRBV5-1	TRBJ2-3	TRBD2	14	.	CASSPGTRGDTQYF	TGCGCCAGCAGCCCCGGGACTAGAGGGGATACGCAGTATTTT
TRBV7-9	TRBJ2-1	.	15	.	CASANWDKSDNEQFF	TGTGCCAGCGCTAACTGGGACAAATCGGACAATGAGCAGTTCTTC
TRBV5-1	TRBJ1-6	.	14	.	CASSLPRQNSPLHF	TGCGCCAGCAGCCTCCCGCGACAGAATTCACCCCTCCACTTT
TRBV2	TRBJ2-2	.	15	.	CASSVNGANTGELFF	TGTGCCAGCAGTGTAAACGGGGCGAACACCGGGGAGCTGTTTTTT
TRBV5-1	TRBJ2-5	.	13	.	CASSAGTKETQYF	TGCGCCAGCAGCGCCGGGACAAAAGAGACCCAGTACTTC
TRBV24-1	TRBJ1-1	.	15	.	CATSDSRQMNTEAFF	TGTGCCACCAGTGATTCCAGACAGATGAACACTGAAGCTTTCTTT
TRBV5-1	TRBJ2-7	TRBD1	15	.	CASSWAGQGGYEQYF	TGCGCCAGCAGCTGGGCGGGACAGGGGGGCTACGAGCAGTACTTC
TRBV7-7	TRBJ2-5	.	14	.	CASSLAGEWETQYF	TGTGCCAGCAGCTTAGCGGGAGAATGGGAGACCCAGTACTTC
TRBV27	TRBJ2-1	TRBD2	17	.	CASSLLSGTSRGNEQFF	TGTGCCAGCAGTCTACTCTCCGGGACTAGCAGAGGTAATGAGCAGTTCTTC
TRBV6-5	TRBJ2-2	.	15	.	CASSYYRLATGELFF	TGTGCCAGCAGTTACTACCGCTTGGCCACCGGGGAGCTGTTTTTT
TRBV14	TRBJ2-1	TRBD1	17	.	CASSQDRDREFYNEQFF	TGTGCCAGCAGCCAAGACCGGGACAGAGAATTCTACAATGAGCAGTTCTTC
TRBV9	TRBJ1-6	.	17	.	CASSVPRAVLYNSPLHF	TGTGCCAGCAGCGTCCCGAGGGCAGTCCTCTATAATTCACCCCTCCACTTT
TRBV5-5	TRBJ1-4	.	14	.	CASSLGQINEKLFF	TGTGCCAGCAGCTTGGGTCAGATTAATGAAAAACTGTTTTTT
TRBV4-1	TRBJ1-2	.	17	.	CASSPPYHRTANYGYTF	TGCGCCAGCAGCCCCCCCTACCACAGGACAGCTAACTATGGCTACACCTTC
TRBV30	TRBJ1-2	.	15	once	CAWSPPDRIRGGYTF	TGTGCCTGGAGTCCTCCCGACAGGATTAGAGGTGGCTACACCTTC
TRBV27	TRBJ2-2	TRBD2	15	.	CASSYSGGADGELFF	TGTGCCAGCAGTTATAGCGGGGGGGCTGACGGGGAGCTGTTTTTT
TRBV10-3	TRBJ2-3	TRBD2	17	few	CAISGGLAGGRTDTQYF	TGTGCCATCAGTGGGGGCCTAGCGGGGGGCCGCACAGATACGCAGTATTTT
TRBV28	TRBJ1-5	.	15	.	CASTPRGLGDQPQHF	TGTGCCAGCACCCCCCGCGGCCTGGGAGATCAGCCCCAGCATTTT
TRBV24-1	TRBJ2-1	.	16	.	CATSDLEASSYNEQFF	TGTGCCACCAGTGATTTGGAGGCGAGCTCCTACAATGAGCAGTTCTTC
TRBV11-2	TRBJ2-2	.	13	few	CASGGTGTGELFF	TGTGCCAGCGGGGGGACGGGTACCGGGGAGCTGTTTTTT
TRBV6-5	TRBJ2-1	TRBD2	15	.	CASDPGLAGYNEQFF	TGTGCCAGTGACCCGGGACTAGCGGGATACAATGAGCAGTTCTTC
TRBV18	TRBJ1-5	TRBD1	16	.	CASSPPGQGMGQPQHF	TGTGCCAGCTCACCACCGGGACAGGGGATGGGTCAGCCCCAGCATTTT
TRBV18	TRBJ1-3	.	15	.	CASSPRDTSGNTIYF	TGTGCCAGCTCACCAAGGGACACCTCTGGAAACACCATATATTTT
TRBV29-1	TRBJ1-2	.	14	.	CSVGSLGPGYGYTF	TGCAGCGTTGGCTCGTTAGGTCCAGGGTATGGCTACACCTTC
TRBV27	TRBJ1-2	.	11	.	CASSSGYGYTF	TGTGCCAGCAGTTCCGGGTATGGCTACACCTTC
TRBV30	TRBJ2-2	TRBD2	15	.	CAWDLGGGNTGELFF	TGTGCCTGGGACCTTGGCGGGGGGAACACCGGGGAGCTGTTTTTT
TRBV7-2	TRBJ1-1	.	13	.	CASRQQGNTEAFF	TGTGCCAGCAGACAACAGGGGAACACTGAAGCTTTCTTT
TRBV11-2	TRBJ1-2	.	13	.	CASSLSGETDYTF	TGTGCCAGCAGCTTATCGGGGGAGACCGACTACACCTTC
TRBV7-6	TRBJ2-7	TRBD1	15	.	CASSLGTGGIYEQYF	TGTGCCAGCAGCTTAGGTACAGGGGGCATATACGAGCAGTACTTC
TRBV7-2	TRBJ2-3	TRBD2	16	.	CASSLDAGGSSDTQYF	TGTGCCAGCAGCTTAGATGCGGGAGGGTCTTCAGATACGCAGTATTTT
TRBV7-2	TRBJ1-2	TRBD1	13	.	CASSLQGAYGYTF	TGTGCCAGCAGCCTCCAGGGGGCTTATGGCTACACCTTC
TRBV3-1/TRBV3-2	TRBJ2-5	TRBD1	15	.	CASSRQTGTEETQYF	TGTGCCAGCAGCCGACAAACTGGGACAGAAGAGACCCAGTACTTC
TRBV11-2	TRBJ1-2	TRBD1	15	.	CASSLGDRAEYGYTF	TGTGCCAGCAGCTTAGGGGACAGGGCGGAGTATGGCTACACCTTC
TRBV30	TRBJ2-7	TRBD1	15	.	CAWSVGGTGRYEQYF	TGTGCCTGGAGTGTGGGAGGGACAGGGCGCTACGAGCAGTACTTC
TRBV6-5	TRBJ1-6	.	12	.	CASTSGSSPLHF	TGTGCCAGCACCTCTGGGAGTTCACCCCTCCACTTT
TRBV19	TRBJ2-1	.	11	.	CASSIAYEQFF	TGTGCCAGTAGTATAGCGTATGAGCAGTTCTTC
TRBV6-5	TRBJ2-5	TRBD1	12	.	CASRRGPETQYF	TGTGCCAGCAGGAGGGGGCCGGAGACCCAGTACTTC
TRBV10-3	TRBJ2-1	TRBD1	15	.	CAISEPGQGSNEQFF	TGTGCCATCAGTGAGCCGGGACAGGGGAGTAATGAGCAGTTCTTC
TRBV5-1	TRBJ2-2	.	14	.	CASTIIANTGELFF	TGCGCCAGCACTATAATCGCGAACACCGGGGAGCTGTTTTTT
TRBV5-5	TRBJ2-5	TRBD1	17	.	CASSLGGTGGRQETQYF	TGTGCCAGCAGCTTGGGGGGGACAGGGGGCCGGCAAGAGACCCAGTACTTC
TRBV30	TRBJ1-5	.	13	.	CAWSSRGTQPQHF	TGTGCCTGGAGCTCTCGGGGGACTCAGCCCCAGCATTTT
TRBV6-5	TRBJ2-1	TRBD1	13	.	CATIGTGGREQFF	TGTGCCACTATCGGGACAGGGGGCCGAGAGCAGTTCTTC
TRBV6-6	TRBJ1-2	.	11	.	CASSQYYGYTF	TGTGCCAGCAGCCAATACTATGGCTACACCTTC
TRBV2	TRBJ2-1	TRBD1	12	.	CASSSQGNEQFF	TGTGCCAGCAGTTCACAGGGGAATGAGCAGTTCTTC
TRBV7-9	TRBJ1-6	.	12	.	CASSSMNSPLHF	TGTGCCAGCAGCTCAATGAATTCACCCCTCCACTTT
TRBV6-6	TRBJ1-4	.	14	.	CASSLGQTNEKLFF	TGTGCCAGCAGCCTGGGACAAACTAATGAAAAACTGTTTTTT
TRBV3-1/TRBV3-2	TRBJ2-3	.	16	.	CASSQDLGSLTDTQYF	TGTGCCAGCAGCCAAGATTTGGGGAGCCTCACAGATACGCAGTATTTT
TRBV12-3/TRBV12-4	TRBJ1-2	.	13	.	CASSGGAGGGYTF	TGTGCCAGCAGTGGAGGGGCGGGAGGTGGCTACACCTTC
TRBV12-5	TRBJ2-1	TRBD1	13	.	CASGLGQGNEQFF	TGTGCTAGTGGTTTAGGACAGGGGAATGAGCAGTTCTTC
TRBV7-9	TRBJ1-1	.	13	.	CASSFGGGTEAFF	TGTGCCAGCAGCTTCGGGGGAGGCACTGAAGCTTTCTTT
TRBV10-3	TRBJ1-4	.	16	.	CAISDSSRVGDEKLFF	TGTGCCATCAGTGACTCCAGCAGGGTTGGTGATGAAAAACTGTTTTTT